Below, one T cell receptor (beta chain) is given with its context. Its specificity is unknown. Amplified TCR beta CDR3 regions derived from RNA transcripts. The HTBI primer set drove a first-round RT-PCR of the TCR CDR3. TCRdb re-called the multiplex PCR reads through MiXCR, storing one row per CDR3 protein. This table has 530,000 or so distinct CDR3 sequences, about 24% appearing once. Losses at the gene ends were 4 bases for V and 0 bases for J; bases not matched to a gene: 6. There are 16 residues in the CDR3. Fresh 10 ml peripheral blood yielded PBMCs. The data derive from a study of T cells in Graves' hyperthyroidism and ophthalmopathy. Study-wide results and limits: Ophthalmopathy was distinguished from stable hyperthyroidism by 13 V-J signatures.

The clonotype was recovered from a woman younger than 45 with Graves' ophthalmopathy. The chain links TRBV12-3 or TRBV12-4 to TRBJ1-5, with 7 bases aligning to TRBD1. The source material was blood. CDR3 protein: CASSSPGGYSNQPQHF. The CDR3 DNA follows: TGTGCCAGCAGTTCCCCAGGGGGGTATAGCAATCAGCCCCAGCATTTT.